Below, 17 T cell receptor beta chains from the same sample are listed, as sequenced in a study of shared clonotypes between healthy human individuals. Method: immunoSEQ multiplex PCR; TCRdb's copy keeps in-frame clones and lacks some. The sample has some 530,000 clones, about 84% seen once; the top ten hold over 9.5%. The material sequenced was PBMCs. These receptors originate from a woman in her thirties or forties in good health. Some clones in this sample may be carry-over from other donors' samples.

The table lists this clone with many counts. The sample contains more than one DNA sequence encoding this CDR3. This sequence joins TRBV6-1 and TRBJ1-5; D remains unclear. V was shortened by 2 bases and J by 0 bases, with 5 bases between the two germline ends. CDR3 length: 14 amino acids. From germline, CDR1 is MNHNS and CDR2 SASEGT. The CDR3 spells CASSEQDSNQPQHF. CDR3 nucleotides: TGTGCCAGCAGTGAACAGGATAGCAATCAGCCCCAGCATTTT.

On this clone itself: It differs at one base from a far larger clone, so likely a read error. The chain couples TRBV30 to TRBJ2-7; maybe TRBD1 (5 bases). V dropped 0 bases and J dropped 4 bases, with 13 bases sitting between them. From germline, CDR1 is GTSNPN and CDR2 SVGIG (reference sequence). This CDR3 region has 14 residues. The CDR3 loop is CAWSVETVHYEQYF. In DNA form, the CDR3 reads TGTGCCTGGAGTGTGGAGACAGTGCATTACGAGCAGTACTTC.

The J gene is TRBJ1-4, the V gene TRBV18; 7 bases align to TRBD1. This CDR3 contains 15 residues. Germline lookup yields CDR1 KGHSH and CDR2 LQKENI. V dropped 3 bases and J dropped 5; count of bases not matched to a gene: 6. Here the CDR3 DNA reads TGTGCCAGCTCACCGCAAACAGGGGCGAATGAAAAACTGTTTTTT. Its translation: CASSPQTGANEKLFF. The full variable domain, completed using reference TRBV18 and TRBJ1-4, is NAGVMQNPRHLVRRRGQEARLRCSPMKGHSHVYWYRQLPEEGLKFMVYLQKENIIDESGMPKERFSAEFPKEGPSILRIQQVVRGDSAAYFCASSPQTGANEKLFFGSGTQLSVL.

The J gene is TRBJ2-2, the V gene TRBV29-1; TRBD1 agrees at 7 bases. Germline V gene lookup returns CDR1 SQVTM and CDR2 ANQGSEA. V lost 4 bases to trimming and J lost 2 bases; unmatched junction nucleotides: 7. The CDR3 runs to 15 residues. CDR3 nucleotides: TGCAGCGTTGTGCCGAGACAGGGTAACACCGGGGAGCTGTTTTTT. It codes for CSVVPRQGNTGELFF.

This chain connects TRBV6-5 to TRBJ1-4, with D possibly being TRBD1 (5 bases). The CDR3 spans 14 residues. Germline CDR1 and CDR2: MNHEY and SVGAGI. V was shortened by 6 bases and J by 4 bases, with 12 bases between the two germline ends. The CDR3 DNA reads TGTGCCAGCAGGGGAGACAGCAATAATGAAAAACTGTTTTTT. Amino acids: CASRGDSNNEKLFF.

The chain has TRBV10-3 and TRBJ2-7, with 12 bases that match TRBD1. This CDR3 spans 15 amino acids. V lost 4 bases, J lost 5 bases, and 6 bases stayed unmatched. The V gene's germline CDR1 is ENHRY and CDR2 SYGVKD. The chain's CDR3 is CAISGGQGARDEQYF. The CDR3 nucleotides are TGTGCCATCAGTGGGGGACAGGGGGCGAGGGACGAGCAGTACTTC.

Worth noting for this clone: This likely traces to a read error, being one base from a far larger clone. Within the sample, other DNA sequences also encode this same CDR3. V and J are TRBV2 and TRBJ2-5, with 7 bases lining up with TRBD2. This CDR3 contains 13 residues. CDR1 SNHLY and CDR2 FYNNEI come from the germline V gene. The junction had 8 bases not matched to a gene; V was cut back by 4 bases and J by 9 bases. CDR3 amino acids: CASSGIPRGAQYF. CDR3 DNA: TGTGCCAGCAGTGGAATACCCCGGGGGGCCCAGTACTTC.

Note on this clone: A single base is all that separates this from a far larger clone, so a read error is likely. V usage is TRBV5-4 and J usage is TRBJ2-6; D gene ambiguous. CDR3 size: 16 residues. The ends were cut back, 1 base at V and 1 base at J, with 9 bases in the middle. CDR1 is SGHNT, CDR2 YYREEE, per germline (reference sequence). The CDR3 bases are TGTGCCAGCAGCTTGCCCCTTTCGTCTGGGGCCAACGTCCTGACTTTC. Translated: CASSLPLSSGANVLTF.

The genes are TRBV15 and TRBJ2-1; D is tentatively TRBD1 or TRBD2 (5 bases each). Trimming removed 1 base from V and 7 bases from J, with 17 bases in between. The germline gives CDR1 LNHNV, CDR2 YYDKDF (reference sequence). The CDR3 sequence is 16 residues long. The CDR3 bases are TGTGCCACCAGCAGAGGGGACGGGGCCGGCGGGAATGAGCAGTTCTTC. Amino acid sequence: CATSRGDGAGGNEQFF.

The chain recombines TRBV5-1 with TRBJ2-7; TRBD1 aligns across 8 bases. J was trimmed by 0 bases and V by 4 bases; bases with no gene match: 6. This CDR3 has 15 amino acids. Germline lookup yields CDR1 SGHRS and CDR2 YFSETQ. CDR3 DNA sequence: TGCGCCAGCAGCCCGGGACAGGCGATCTCCTACGAGCAGTACTTC. It specifies CASSPGQAISYEQYF.

The rearrangement joins TRBV6-5 to TRBJ1-1, with D possibly matching TRBD1 (5 bases). Deletions cut 6 bases from V and 0 bases from J, with 11 bases between. The V gene's germline CDR1 is MNHEY and CDR2 SVGAGI. There are 14 residues in the CDR3. For the CDR3, the DNA is TGTGCCAGCAGACCCCGGGGGATGAACACTGAAGCTTTCTTT. Translating it yields CASRPRGMNTEAFF.

The chain carries TRBV6-6 and TRBJ1-5, with a weak D call TRBD1 (5 bases). This CDR3 is built from 12 residues. Germline lookup yields CDR1 MNHNY and CDR2 SVGAGI (reference sequence). V gave up 3 bases and J gave up 9 bases, with 9 bases separating them. This CDR3 is CASSYEGRPQHF. DNA of the CDR3: TGTGCCAGCAGTTATGAGGGGCGGCCCCAGCATTTT.

The chain links TRBV28 to TRBJ2-7, with 8 nucleotides matching TRBD1. Germline V gene lookup returns CDR1 MDHEN and CDR2 SYDVKM. The CDR3 covers 16 residues. Trimming removed 2 bases from V and 3 bases from J; junction bases left unmatched: 9. CDR3 sequence reads: CASSLLDGTGHYEQYF. CDR3 coding DNA: TGTGCCAGCAGTTTACTTGACGGGACAGGCCACTACGAGCAGTACTTC.

The V gene is TRBV7-2, the J gene TRBJ1-2; D gene unclear. CDR3 length: 13 amino acids. The ends were cut back, 3 bases at V and 8 bases at J, with 13 bases in the middle. Looked up from germline, CDR1 is SGHTA and CDR2 is FQGNSA. CDR3 residues: CASSFESLIGYTF. The CDR3 DNA reads TGTGCCAGCAGCTTTGAATCATTGATAGGCTACACCTTC.

The chain uses TRBV5-1 and TRBJ2-7; 10 bases map to TRBD1. V shed 0 bases, J shed 6 bases, and the junction held 9 bases outside the gene matches. Per the germline V gene, CDR1 is SGHRS and CDR2 is YFSETQ. There are 16 residues in the CDR3. CDR3 nucleotide sequence: TGCGCCAGCAGCTTGGGGGTCCGACAGGGGGCTGGCGAGCAGTACTTC. Translating it yields CASSLGVRQGAGEQYF.

This clone appeared a few times. The genes are TRBV7-9 and TRBJ1-2, with TRBD1 as a possible D gene (6 bases). V was cut by 4 bases and J by 3 bases, with 15 bases left in between. Germline CDR1 SEHNR, CDR2 FQNEAQ (reference sequence). The CDR3 covers 15 residues. The CDR3 is CASSSYRVKDYGYTF. DNA for the CDR3: TGTGCCAGCAGCTCGTACAGGGTAAAGGACTATGGCTACACCTTC.

With regard to this clone: A far larger clone is one base from this, pointing to a likely read error. Other DNA sequences in the same sample also yield this CDR3. The chain recombines TRBV10-3 with TRBJ1-1, with D possibly being TRBD1 (6 bases). CDR3 length equals 13 residues. The V and J ends lost 9 bases and 3 bases respectively, with 14 bases between them. The V gene's germline CDR1 is ENHRY and CDR2 SYGVKD. CDR3 bases: TGTGCCATAGCTACAGGGAGTGACACTGAAGCTTTCTTT. It is translated as CAIATGSDTEAFF.